The 14 T cell receptor beta chains below come from one sample, sequenced in a study of cytomegalovirus exposure and HLA in healthy donors. This PCR relied on a set of 60 Vbeta primers and 13 Jbeta primers. Sequencing used immunoSEQ multiplex PCR; TCRdb keeps in-frame clones, though not all of them. This sample has 130,000 to 150,000 clones, with roughly 83% found just once. The sample consisted of PBMCs. These receptors all stem from a man aged 35-49 years in good health and CMV-seropositive.

The chain has TRBV5-6 and TRBJ2-1; TRBD2 matches at 10 bases. The CDR3 loop spans 15 amino acids. Trimming took 2 bases from V and 2 from J; bases not matched to a gene: 1. Germline CDR1 SGHDT, CDR2 YYEEEE. CDR3 amino acids: CASSFSGRTYNEQFF. CDR3 in DNA: TGTGCCAGCAGCTTTAGCGGGAGGACCTACAATGAGCAGTTCTTC.

The V call is TRBV27, the J call TRBJ1-5, with 9 bases that match TRBD1. The V segment lost 4 bases and the J segment 5 bases; nucleotides outside the gene matches: 3. This CDR3 spans 14 amino acids. Germline values: CDR1 MNHEY, CDR2 SMNVEV (reference sequence). In DNA, the CDR3 is TGTGCCAGCAGTTCTCGGACAGGGGATCAGCCCCAGCATTTT. Its translation: CASSSRTGDQPQHF.

This chain connects TRBV4-3 to TRBJ2-7, with 7 bases identical to TRBD1. The CDR3 totals 14 residues. Trimming cost V 1 base and J 6 bases; bases outside gene matches: 6. In germline, CDR1 is LGHNA, CDR2 YSLEER. The CDR3 DNA is TGCGCCAGCAGCCAAGGACAGGGCGTTGGCGAGCAGTACTTC. Translated, it gives CASSQGQGVGEQYF.

The gene calls are TRBV19 and TRBJ1-1; 10 bases align to TRBD1. Germline values: CDR1 LNHDA, CDR2 SQIVND (reference sequence). The V and J ends lost 5 bases and 1 base, in that order; junction bases with no gene match: 7. The CDR3 loop spans 16 amino acids. CDR3 DNA: TGTGCCAGTAGTCCCGGGACAGGGGCGGGGAACACTGAAGCTTTCTTT. It codes for CASSPGTGAGNTEAFF.

The chain employs TRBV9 and TRBJ2-7; 8 positions agree with TRBD2. CDR3 length equals 16 residues. Unmatched junction bases numbered 10, after V lost 0 bases and J lost 5 bases. The germline V gene encodes CDR1 SGDLS and CDR2 YYNGEE. Here the CDR3 DNA reads TGTGCCAGCAGCGTAGCTGGCGGGGGGAGTTATGACGAGCAGTACTTC. Its translation is CASSVAGGGSYDEQYF. Using reference TRBV9 and TRBJ2-7 for the parts outside the CDR3, the full variable domain is DSGVTQTPKHLITATGQRVTLRCSPRSGDLSVYWYQQSLDQGLQFLIQYYNGEERAKGNILERFSAQQFPDLHSELNLSSLELGDSALYFCASSVAGGGSYDEQYFGPGTRLTVT.

This chain connects TRBV6-6 to TRBJ2-1, with 10 bases identical to TRBD2. The germline V gene encodes CDR1 MNHNY and CDR2 SVGAGI (reference sequence). The CDR3 contains 15 residues. J was trimmed by 2 bases and V by 6 bases; bases with no gene match: 4. This chain's CDR3 is CASSAGTSAYNEQFF. CDR3 nucleotides: TGTGCCAGCAGCGCCGGGACTAGCGCCTACAATGAGCAGTTCTTC.

The genes are TRBV7-2 and TRBJ2-1; 13 bases are shared with TRBD2. CDR1 and CDR2 from the germline V gene are SGHTA and FQGNSA. The CDR3 runs 15 residues. V was clipped by 5 bases and J by 4 bases; unmatched bases: 2. Written as DNA, the CDR3 is TGTGCCAGCAGCAAGACTAGCGGGGGGTACAATGAGCAGTTCTTC. Translated, it gives CASSKTSGGYNEQFF.

The V gene is TRBV5-1, the J gene TRBJ1-2; TRBD1 is a possible D gene (6 bases). CDR1 and CDR2 (germline): SGHRS, YFSETQ. This CDR3 spans 14 amino acids. V lost 0 bases and J 7 bases, leaving 13 bases between the germline ends. DNA for the CDR3: TGCGCCAGCAGCTTGGTGGACAGCCCTTTTGGCTACACCTTC. It encodes CASSLVDSPFGYTF.

This chain uses TRBV30 with TRBJ1-1, with D possibly matching TRBD1 (6 bases). The CDR3 contains 14 residues. The germline V gene encodes CDR1 GTSNPN and CDR2 SVGIG (reference sequence). Trimming cost V 3 bases and J 7 bases, with 18 bases left between them. The CDR3 nucleotides read TGTGCCTGGAGCGGATGGACAGCAAACTTTGAAGCTTTCTTT. It specifies CAWSGWTANFEAFF.

V gene TRBV5-4 combines with J gene TRBJ1-2; TRBD1 might be the D (6 bases). The CDR3 totals 15 residues. V dropped 2 bases and J dropped 4 bases, with 15 bases sitting between them. From germline, CDR1 is SGHNT and CDR2 YYREEE (reference sequence). CDR3 sequence: CASSLEQGRGYGYTF. The CDR3 DNA follows: TGTGCCAGCAGCTTAGAACAGGGTCGCGGCTATGGCTACACCTTC.

The V and J genes are TRBV5-1 and TRBJ2-3; TRBD2 might be the D (7 bases). Trimming removed 10 bases from V and 3 bases from J, with 18 bases in between. The CDR3 runs 14 residues. CDR1 is SGHRS, CDR2 YFSETQ, per germline. The CDR3 sequence: CASHVQGGTDTQYF. The CDR3 DNA sequence: TGCGCCTCTCACGTACAGGGAGGGACAGATACGCAGTATTTT.

This rearrangement joins TRBV10-1 to TRBJ2-3; D is ambiguous. Trimming took off 1 base at V and 4 bases at J, with 15 bases between the two ends. CDR3 length: 16 amino acids. Germline V lookup: CDR1 WNHNN, CDR2 SYGVQD (reference sequence). CDR3 in DNA: TGCGCCAGCAGTGAGTGGAACCCATCCAGGCCAGATACGCAGTATTTT. Its protein product is CASSEWNPSRPDTQYF.

This clone showed up just a few times. The chain couples TRBV7-9 to TRBJ2-7, with D possibly being TRBD2 (7 bases). The V gene's germline CDR1 is SEHNR and CDR2 FQNEAQ (reference sequence). V lost 0 bases, J lost 0 bases, and 15 bases lay in between. The CDR3 runs 17 residues. The CDR3 is CASSLASGGWSSYEQYF. DNA of the CDR3: TGTGCCAGCAGCTTAGCGTCGGGGGGCTGGAGCTCCTACGAGCAGTACTTC.

The chain has TRBV10-3 and TRBJ1-1; unclear D gene. The germline CDR1 and CDR2 sequences are ENHRY and SYGVKD. The CDR3 is 13 amino acids. V shed 7 bases and J shed 3 bases, with 12 bases lying between them. CDR3 protein: CAIMAAGDTEAFF. In nucleotides, the CDR3 is TGTGCCATCATGGCGGCGGGAGACACTGAAGCTTTCTTT.